This T cell receptor beta chain was profiled in a study of T cell repertoires in ileal Crohn's disease. Study-level results: High-frequency clones were more common in sorted CD8 than CD4 cells. Endoscopic recurrence occurred in every patient whose clonality exceeded 26.8%. Active smokers at surgery had more clonal expansions than non-smokers.

This table comes from immunoSEQ multiplex PCR, and its TCRdb copy is limited to in-frame clones, with some not included. Of about 14,000 clones detected, 70% to 85% appear once; the ten largest clones hold approximately 15%. Time point noted: inflamed ileum from the surgical specimen. Comments on this clone: Antigen: not known.

There are 17 residues in the CDR3. CDR1 MNHEY and CDR2 SMNVEV come from the germline V gene (reference sequence). The V gene end was trimmed by 5 bases and the J gene end by 9 bases; junction bases not matched to a gene: 18. The specimen was ileal tissue. This TCR was recovered from an adult with Crohn's disease. V usage is TRBV27 and J usage is TRBJ2-1; 8 nucleotides match TRBD2. The CDR3 nucleotides are TGTGCCAGCAGTCCTTTCAGCGGACTAGCAATCGGGGGTGAGCAGTTCTTC. As protein: CASSPFSGLAIGGEQFF.